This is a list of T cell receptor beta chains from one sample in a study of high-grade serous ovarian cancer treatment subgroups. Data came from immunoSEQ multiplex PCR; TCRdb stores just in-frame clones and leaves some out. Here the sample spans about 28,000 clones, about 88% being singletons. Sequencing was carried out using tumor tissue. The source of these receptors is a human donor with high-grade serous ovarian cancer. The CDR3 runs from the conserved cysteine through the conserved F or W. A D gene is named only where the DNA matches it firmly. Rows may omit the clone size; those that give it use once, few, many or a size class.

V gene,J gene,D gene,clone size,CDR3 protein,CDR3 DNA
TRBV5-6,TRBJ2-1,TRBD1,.,CASSLDRGVNEQFF,TGTGCCAGCAGCTTGGACAGGGGAGTCAATGAGCAGTTCTTC
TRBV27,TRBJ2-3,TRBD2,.,CASSRSGTSGTDTQYF,TGTGCCAGCAGTCGTTCTGGGACTAGCGGTACAGATACGCAGTATTTT
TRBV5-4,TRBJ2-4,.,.,CASSLDPGANPIQYF,TGTGCCAGCAGCTTGGATCCGGGGGCGAATCCAATTCAGTACTTC
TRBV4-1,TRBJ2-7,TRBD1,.,CASSRGQGANDEQYF,TGCGCCAGCAGCCGGGGACAGGGGGCTAACGACGAGCAGTACTTC
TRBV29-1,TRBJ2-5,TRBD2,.,CSVYLRGTSGKWVRETQYF,TGCAGCGTCTATTTGAGAGGGACTAGCGGGAAGTGGGTTAGAGAGACCCAGTACTTC
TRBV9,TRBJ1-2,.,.,CASSVGAGVKGYTF,TGTGCCAGCAGCGTAGGGGCAGGGGTGAAGGGCTACACCTTC
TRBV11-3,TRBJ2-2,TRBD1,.,CASSRDRSTGELFF,TGTGCCAGCAGCCGGGACAGGAGCACCGGGGAGCTGTTTTTT
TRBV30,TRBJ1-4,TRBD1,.,CAWSVPGTGVEEKLFF,TGTGCCTGGAGTGTACCAGGGACAGGGGTTGAGGAAAAACTGTTTTTT
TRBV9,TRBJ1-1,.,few,CASSVAGDTEAFF,TGTGCCAGCAGCGTAGCAGGAGACACTGAAGCTTTCTTT
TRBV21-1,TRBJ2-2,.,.,CASSRGQPHGELFF,TGTGCCAGCAGCCGGGGTCAACCCCACGGGGAGCTGTTTTTT
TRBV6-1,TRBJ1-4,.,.,CASIKPGDNEKLFF,TGTGCCAGCATTAAGCCAGGCGATAATGAAAAACTGTTTTTT
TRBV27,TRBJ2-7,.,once,CASRPRGPYEQYF,TGTGCCAGCAGGCCCAGGGGCCCGTACGAGCAGTACTTC
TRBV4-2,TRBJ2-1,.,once,CASSPPEGVSYNEQFF,TGTGCCAGCAGCCCTCCGGAAGGGGTATCCTACAATGAGCAGTTCTTC
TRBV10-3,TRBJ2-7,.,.,CAITRAGEQYF,TGTGCCATCACCCGGGCAGGCGAGCAGTACTTC
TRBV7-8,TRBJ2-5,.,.,CASSSTQGIETQYF,TGTGCCAGCAGCTCCACCCAGGGAATTGAGACCCAGTACTTC
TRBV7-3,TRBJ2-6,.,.,CASSLAVSGANVLTF,TGTGCCAGCAGCTTAGCGGTCTCTGGGGCCAACGTCCTGACTTTC
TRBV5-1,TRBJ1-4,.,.,CASSLVGGGTNEKLFF,TGCGCCAGCAGCTTGGTTGGTGGGGGGACTAATGAAAAACTGTTTTTT
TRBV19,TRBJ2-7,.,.,CASSITLSSASSYEQYF,TGTGCCAGTAGTATCACCCTCTCTAGCGCGAGCTCCTACGAGCAGTACTTC
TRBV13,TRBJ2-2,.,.,CASSSKELGPGELFF,TGTGCCAGCAGCTCCAAAGAACTAGGCCCCGGGGAGCTGTTTTTT
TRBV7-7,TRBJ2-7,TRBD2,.,CASSPRLAGGEQYF,TGTGCTAGCAGCCCTCGACTAGCGGGAGGCGAGCAGTACTTC
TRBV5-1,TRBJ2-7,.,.,CASSAIDKSYEQYF,TGCGCCAGCAGCGCCATAGACAAGTCCTACGAGCAGTACTTC
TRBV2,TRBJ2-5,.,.,CASREDQGKTQYF,TGTGCCAGCAGGGAAGATCAGGGAAAGACCCAGTACTTC
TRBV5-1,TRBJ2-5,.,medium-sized,CASSLAGGRSRETQYF,TGCGCCAGCAGCTTGGCCGGTGGGAGAAGCAGAGAGACCCAGTACTTC
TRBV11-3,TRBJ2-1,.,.,CASSFSGPAGNEQFF,TGTGCCAGCAGCTTCTCGGGACCGGCAGGCAATGAGCAGTTCTTC
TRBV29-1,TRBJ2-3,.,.,CSVELQGTDTQYF,TGCAGCGTTGAATTGCAGGGGACAGATACGCAGTATTTT
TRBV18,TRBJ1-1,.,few,CASSPSRSGEGEAFF,TGTGCCAGCTCACCGTCTCGTTCGGGCGAGGGTGAAGCTTTCTTT
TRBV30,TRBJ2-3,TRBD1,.,CAWSVTGTGGDTQYF,TGTGCCTGGAGTGTAACCGGAACAGGGGGGGATACGCAGTATTTT
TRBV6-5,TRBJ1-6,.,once,CASSLPGDLSPLHF,TGTGCCAGCAGTCTTCCAGGGGATTTATCACCCCTCCACTTT
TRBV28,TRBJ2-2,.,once,CASRPGQNTGELFF,TGTGCCAGCAGACCGGGACAGAACACCGGGGAGCTGTTTTTT
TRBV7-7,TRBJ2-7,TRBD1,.,CASSPLSGQAQGSYEQYF,TGTGCTAGCAGCCCTCTCTCCGGACAGGCCCAAGGGTCCTACGAGCAGTACTTC
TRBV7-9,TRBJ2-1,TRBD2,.,CASSLNLAGAYNEQFF,TGTGCCAGCAGCTTAAACCTAGCGGGAGCCTACAATGAGCAGTTCTTC
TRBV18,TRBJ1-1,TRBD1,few,CASSPNGQGSGEAFF,TGTGCCAGCTCACCAAATGGACAGGGTTCGGGGGAAGCTTTCTTT
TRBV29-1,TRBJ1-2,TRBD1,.,CSVEGGTGPNYGYTF,TGCAGCGTCGAGGGGGGGACAGGCCCGAACTATGGCTACACCTTC
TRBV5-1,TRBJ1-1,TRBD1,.,CASSLEGTGEAFF,TGCGCCAGCAGCTTGGAGGGGACAGGTGAAGCTTTCTTT
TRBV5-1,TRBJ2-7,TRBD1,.,CASSRGTGEDEQYF,TGCGCCAGCAGCCGTGGGACAGGGGAGGACGAGCAGTACTTC
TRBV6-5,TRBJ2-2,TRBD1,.,CASSSNRGRAGELFF,TGTGCCAGCAGTTCAAACAGGGGTCGGGCCGGGGAGCTGTTTTTT
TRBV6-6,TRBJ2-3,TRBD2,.,CASSPFIAGGRGTQYF,TGTGCCAGCAGCCCATTCATAGCGGGAGGGCGGGGTACGCAGTATTTT
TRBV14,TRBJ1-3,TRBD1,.,CASRLTGSGNTIYF,TGTGCCAGCAGGCTGACAGGGTCTGGAAACACCATATATTTT
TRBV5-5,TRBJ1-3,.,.,CASSDYRERSGNTIYF,TGTGCCAGCAGCGATTACAGGGAGAGGTCGGGAAACACCATATATTTT
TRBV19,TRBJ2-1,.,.,CASSIGAFEQFF,TGTGCCAGTAGTATAGGGGCATTCGAGCAGTTCTTC
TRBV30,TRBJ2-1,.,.,CAWVQGSSYNEQFF,TGTGCCTGGGTCCAGGGGAGCTCCTACAATGAGCAGTTCTTC
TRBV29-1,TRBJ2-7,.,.,CSLLEGADSYEQYF,TGCAGCCTACTGGAGGGGGCCGACTCCTACGAGCAGTACTTC
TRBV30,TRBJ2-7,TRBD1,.,CAWEGTGNYEQYF,TGTGCCTGGGAAGGGACAGGGAATTACGAGCAGTACTTC